Each of the 29 T cell receptor beta chains below was sequenced from the same sample in a study of T cells in women clearing cervical HPV infection. Assay used: immunoSEQ multiplex PCR; TCRdb lists only in-frame clones, some missing. Its listing shows tens of thousands of clones. Sequencing was performed on blood buffy coat. These receptor sequences come from a woman aged 18 to 75 with a cervical HPV16 infection that either progressed to CIN3+ or cleared (not recorded which).

Regarding this clone: The read is 3 residues too short to cover the CDR3 end, so that end is filled in from the germline J gene. This chain connects TRBV20-1 to TRBJ2-1; D is perhaps TRBD1 (6 bases). Germline V gene data show CDR1 as DFQATT and CDR2 as SNEGSKA (reference sequence). V was pared by 3 bases and J by 6 bases, with 6 bases between. The CDR3 consists of 11 residues. CDR3 protein: CSASRGNEQFF. Partial CDR3 DNA: TGCAGTGCTAGCAGGGGCAATGAG.

A note on this clone: The CDR3 end lies 3 residues beyond the end of the read and is filled in from the germline J gene. V and J are TRBV20-1 and TRBJ2-5; 7 bases are a match to TRBD1. CDR3 size: 16 residues. The V segment lost 0 bases and the J segment 3 bases; nucleotides outside the gene matches: 10. CDR1 is DFQATT and CDR2 is SNEGSKA in the germline V gene (reference sequence). CDR3 DNA (partial): TGCAGTGCTAGAGATCAAGGGGGCCTGGGAAAAGAGACC. Protein product: CSARDQGGLGKET. The whole CDR3 sequence reads CSARDQGGLGKETQYF.

In regard to this clone: The read is 3 residues too short to cover the CDR3 end, so that end is filled in from the germline J gene. This chain connects TRBV7-9 to TRBJ1-4; D gene uncertain. This CDR3 region has 15 residues. The V end was cut by 5 bases, the J end by 10 bases, with 20 bases between. Germline V gives CDR1 SEHNR, CDR2 FQNEAQ (reference sequence). The sequenced part of the CDR3 DNA is TGTGCCAGCAGCCCCGGTCAGCCCTCCGGACTAAAA. Residues: CASSPGQPSGLK. The CDR3 in its entirety is CASSPGQPSGLKLFF.

A note on this clone: Coverage ceases 3 residues before the CDR3 finishes, and the germline J gene fills in the end. The chain has TRBV18 and TRBJ1-2, with 9 bases matching TRBD1. The CDR3 has 17 residues. CDR1 KGHSH and CDR2 LQKENI come from the germline V gene. The sequenced CDR3 bases are TGTGCCAGCTCACCACTGGGACCGGGACAGGGTCCCAATGAC. It yields the protein CASSPLGPGQGPND. The full CDR3 protein is CASSPLGPGQGPNDYTF.

To note about this clone: Read coverage stops 3 residues before the CDR3 terminus; the germline J gene supplies the remainder. The J gene is TRBJ1-2, the V gene TRBV18, with D maybe TRBD1 (6 bases). CDR1 is KGHSH, CDR2 LQKENI, per germline. V lost 5 bases and J lost 2, with 6 bases in between. This CDR3 region has 12 residues. The CDR3 here is CASSGTNYGYTF. CDR3 bases read: TGTGCCAGCTCAGGGACAAACTATGGC.

Comment on this clone: From the germline J gene comes the end of the CDR3, since the read stops 3 residues before it. The genes are TRBV5-1 and TRBJ1-2; D is ambiguous. Germline CDR1 SGHRS, CDR2 YFSETQ. CDR3 length: 14 residues. CDR3 DNA (partial): TGCGCCAGCAGCTTGGGTACGGGGTTAAAGGGC. This translates into CASSLGTGLKG. The entire CDR3 reads CASSLGTGLKGYTF.

Comments on this clone: With the read ending 3 residues before the CDR3 end, the germline J gene is used to fill in that end. The chain joins TRBV20-1 to TRBJ1-1, with 10 bases that match TRBD1. From germline, CDR1 is DFQATT and CDR2 SNEGSKA (reference sequence). With 4 bases clipped from V and 4 bases from J, the junction kept 6 bases outside the gene matches. CDR3 length: 14 residues. CDR3 bases read: TGCAGTGCTAAACGGACAGGGGGTACCACTGAA. Translation: CSAKRTGGTTE. The complete CDR3 sequence is CSAKRTGGTTEAFF.

Concerning this clone itself: The read halts 3 residues ahead of the CDR3 end, with the missing end drawn from the germline J gene. The chain has TRBV12-5 and TRBJ2-7; tentative D call: TRBD2 (5 bases). There are 13 residues in the CDR3. V lost 4 bases and J 3 bases, leaving 10 bases between the germline ends. Germline CDR1 LGHNT, CDR2 FRNRAP. CDR3 amino acids: CASGSGLYYEQYF. The part of the CDR3 DNA that was read is TGTGCTAGTGGTTCCGGACTTTACTACGAG.

Of note for this clone: The read terminates 3 residues ahead of where the CDR3 ends, so the germline J gene completes it. The chain links TRBV29-1 to TRBJ2-3, with TRBD1 as a possible D gene (6 bases). The CDR3 extends over 13 amino acids. Germline V gene sequence: CDR1 SQVTM, CDR2 ANQGSEA. Between the trimmed V and J ends, which lost 6 bases and 6 bases, there was a span of 16 bases. The CDR3 sequence is CSVEDRFTDTQYF. The DNA read from the CDR3 is TGCAGCGTAGAGGACAGATTTACGGATACG.

About this clone: The read falls 3 residues short of the CDR3 end, and the missing part is taken from the germline J gene. The chain links TRBV10-1 to TRBJ2-7, with 10 bases lining up with TRBD2. This CDR3 region has 15 residues. Trimming cost V 7 bases and J 4 bases; bases outside gene matches: 10. Per germline, CDR1 WNHNN and CDR2 SYGVQD (reference sequence). The CDR3 sequence: CASNLTSSGRYEQYF. Partial CDR3 DNA: TGCGCCAGCAATCTAACCTCTAGCGGGAGATACGAG.

The CDR3 region is CASSPGTAINYGYTF. Partial CDR3 DNA: TGCGCCAGCAGCCCCGGGACAGCGATTAACTATGGC. The chain joins TRBV5-1 to TRBJ1-2, with 7 nucleotides matching TRBD1. The read falls 3 residues short of the CDR3 end, and the missing part is taken from the germline J gene. The CDR3 sequence is 15 residues long. V dropped 4 bases and J dropped 1; count of bases not matched to a gene: 7. The germline CDR1 and CDR2 sequences are SGHRS and YFSETQ.

Note on this clone: The read halts 3 residues ahead of the CDR3 end, with the missing end drawn from the germline J gene. This chain links TRBV5-1 with TRBJ1-1, with D tentatively TRBD1 (6 bases). CDR3 length: 15 residues. Germline values: CDR1 SGHRS, CDR2 YFSETQ. The V gene lost 2 bases and the J gene lost 1 base, with 12 bases spanning the gap. CDR3 bases read: TGCGCCAGCAGCTTCGGGGGGACAACGAACACTGAA. Translated: CASSFGGTTNTE. The full CDR3 reads CASSFGGTTNTEAFF.

Worth noting for this clone: With the read ending 3 residues before the CDR3 end, the germline J gene is used to fill in that end. The J gene is TRBJ2-7, the V gene TRBV10-3; TRBD2 aligns across 14 bases. J lost 1 base, V lost 4 bases, and 9 bases had no gene match. The CDR3 runs 18 residues. The germline V gene has CDR1 ENHRY and CDR2 SYGVKD. The covered CDR3 bases are TGTGCCATCAGTGGGGTGACTAGCGGGGGGGGAACTTCCTACGAG. Translating gives CAISGVTSGGGTSYE. The CDR3, in full, reads CAISGVTSGGGTSYEQYF.

Notes on this clone: The read terminates 3 residues ahead of where the CDR3 ends, so the germline J gene completes it. The gene calls are TRBV5-1 and TRBJ1-2; D is unclear. CDR1 and CDR2 from the germline V gene are SGHRS and YFSETQ. This CDR3 is built from 12 residues. CDR3 DNA, as far as it was read: TGCGCCAGCAGCTTGGAGGGTTTCGGC. Its translation: CASSLEGFG. The entire CDR3 protein is CASSLEGFGYTF.

The covered CDR3 bases are TGTGCCAGCAGCTTAATGGCCCTGAACACTGAA. Its protein product is CASSLMALNTE. The entire CDR3 protein is CASSLMALNTEAFF. This sequence joins TRBV7-3 and TRBJ1-1, with D unclear. The CDR3 end falls 3 residues outside the read, so it is completed with the germline J gene. CDR1 SGHTA and CDR2 FQGTGA come from the germline V gene. Trimming removed 1 base from V and 0 bases from J, with 6 bases in between. The CDR3 is 14 amino acids.

In the case of this clone: The read halts 3 residues ahead of the CDR3 end, with the missing end drawn from the germline J gene. The chain is built from TRBV15 and TRBJ1-4; D is unclear. The CDR3 has 16 residues. With 0 bases removed from V and 5 bases from J, the gap between germline ends came to 13 bases. The germline V gene encodes CDR1 LNHNV and CDR2 YYDKDF (reference sequence). The CDR3 loop is CATSRDFRGSNEKLFF. CDR3 DNA (partial): TGTGCCACCAGCAGAGATTTTCGGGGTTCCAATGAAAAA.

Regarding this clone: The read terminates 3 residues ahead of where the CDR3 ends, so the germline J gene completes it. This rearrangement joins TRBV5-1 to TRBJ2-7, with TRBD1 matching 7 bases. The V gene end was trimmed by 4 bases and the J gene end by 2 bases; junction bases not matched to a gene: 6. The CDR3 has 14 amino acids. CDR1 is SGHRS, CDR2 YFSETQ, per germline. CDR3: CASSNTGTAYEQYF. The part of the CDR3 DNA that was read is TGCGCCAGCAGCAATACCGGGACAGCCTACGAG.

Of note for this clone: Its ends do not fully match the called genes, so a read error is possible. Other DNA sequences in the sample encode the same CDR3. The CDR3 region is CASRAGQGNENTIYF. The CDR3 bases that were read are TGTGCCAGCAGAGCGGGACAGGGGAATGAAAACACA. This chain joins TRBV7-9 and TRBJ1-3; TRBD1 aligns across 10 bases. From the germline J gene comes the end of the CDR3, since the read stops 3 residues before it. The CDR3 contains 15 residues. Germline assignment: CDR1 SEHNR and CDR2 FQNEAQ (reference sequence).

Note on this clone: The missing CDR3 end, 3 residues past where the read stops, is filled in from the germline J gene. This chain uses TRBV7-4 with TRBJ1-5; D unclear. The V gene's germline CDR1 is SGHVT and CDR2 SQSDAQ. The ends were cut back, 4 bases at V and 0 bases at J, with 16 bases in the middle. This CDR3 is 17 amino acids long. CDR3 region: CASSSCLGRYSNQPQHF. The CDR3 DNA, read in part, is TGTGCCAGCAGCTCATGTTTGGGCAGGTATAGCAATCAGCCC.

Points on this clone: The CDR3 extends 3 residues past the end of the read, so its final part is completed from the germline J gene. The gene calls are TRBV10-1 and TRBJ1-4, with D uncertain. The germline V and J ends were trimmed by 0 bases and 6 bases, with 8 bases remaining between them. CDR3 length: 14 residues. CDR1 and CDR2 from the germline V gene are WNHNN and SYGVQD (reference sequence). CDR3 DNA, as far as it was read: TGCGCCAGCAGTGAGTCCCGGGTCGATGAAAAA. Encoded protein: CASSESRVDEK. The full CDR3 protein is CASSESRVDEKLFF.

The CDR3 loop reads CASSFRVRGNTIYF. The DNA read from the CDR3 is TGTGCCAGCAGTTTCAGGGTTCGCGGAAACACC. The chain couples TRBV28 to TRBJ1-3, with a possible D match to TRBD1 (5 bases). From the germline J gene comes the end of the CDR3, since the read stops 3 residues before it. Trimming left V 3 bases short and J 4 bases short, with 10 bases between. Germline assignment: CDR1 MDHEN and CDR2 SYDVKM. The length of the CDR3 is 14 residues.

Comments on this clone: With the read ending 3 residues before the CDR3 end, the germline J gene is used to fill in that end. The chain has TRBV20-1 and TRBJ2-5; 9 positions agree with TRBD2. Losses at the gene ends were 3 bases for V and 5 bases for J; bases not matched to a gene: 7. The CDR3 extends over 14 amino acids. Germline assignment: CDR1 DFQATT and CDR2 SNEGSKA (reference sequence). The part of the CDR3 DNA that was read is TGCAGTGCTAGCGGCGGGGGGGCAATGGAGACC. Protein sequence: CSASGGGAMET. The whole CDR3 region reads CSASGGGAMETQYF.

With respect to this clone: The CDR3 end lies 3 residues beyond the end of the read and is filled in from the germline J gene. The chain recombines TRBV20-1 with TRBJ1-3; possible D gene TRBD1, 5 bases. Per germline, CDR1 DFQATT and CDR2 SNEGSKA (reference sequence). Deletions cut 0 bases from V and 2 bases from J, with 11 bases between. This CDR3 contains 15 residues. CDR3 in amino acids: CSARDLRGTGNTIYF. The part of the CDR3 DNA that was read is TGCAGTGCTAGAGATCTTCGGGGGACTGGAAACACC.

A word on this clone: The read stops 3 residues short of the end of the CDR3; the missing end is completed from the germline J gene. This chain joins TRBV10-3 and TRBJ1-4; D unclear. Germline V gene data show CDR1 as ENHRY and CDR2 as SYGVKD. The ends were cut back, 6 bases at V and 7 bases at J, with 9 bases in the middle. CDR3 length: 12 residues. CDR3 bases read: TGTGCCATCAGAGATGAAGGTGAAAAA. This gives the protein CAIRDEGEK. The CDR3 reads in full as CAIRDEGEKLFF.

A note on this clone: The read comes to an end 3 residues before the CDR3 does, leaving the germline J gene to fill in the end. The chain carries TRBV7-6 and TRBJ2-1; 9 bases map to TRBD1. In germline, CDR1 is SGHVS, CDR2 FNYEAQ. CDR3 length: 16 residues. Trimming removed 2 bases from V and 7 bases from J; junction bases left unmatched: 9. The covered CDR3 bases are TGTGCCAGCAGCTTACCGGGACAGGGTAGGGGAAATGAG. Its protein is CASSLPGQGRGNE. The CDR3 in full is CASSLPGQGRGNEQFF.

The CDR3 is CASSLAAGGNTGELFF. CDR3 DNA (partial): TGTGCCAGCAGCTTAGCGGCGGGGGGTAACACCGGGGAG. This chain connects TRBV7-2 to TRBJ2-2; 8 bases are a match to TRBD2. The CDR3 end is not reached by the read, which stops 3 residues before it; the germline J gene fills it in. The CDR3 contains 16 residues. Germline CDR1 and CDR2: SGHTA and FQGNSA. Losses at the gene ends were 0 bases for V and 2 bases for J; bases not matched to a gene: 2.

With regard to this clone: The read finishes 3 residues shy of the CDR3 end, and the germline J gene is used to complete it. The chain has TRBV5-1 and TRBJ2-2, with 14 bases lining up with TRBD2. The CDR3 consists of 18 residues. The V gene's germline CDR1 is SGHRS and CDR2 YFSETQ. Trimming at V came to 3 bases and at J to 0 bases, leaving 4 bases not matched to a gene. The CDR3 loop reads CASSWTSGGFANTGELFF. The DNA read from the CDR3 is TGCGCCAGCAGCTGGACTAGCGGGGGGTTCGCGAACACCGGGGAG.

Concerning this clone itself: From the germline J gene comes the end of the CDR3, since the read stops 3 residues before it. The genes are TRBV5-1 and TRBJ2-2; 7 bases line up with TRBD1. Unmatched junction bases numbered 6, after V lost 7 bases and J lost 0 bases. The germline V gene encodes CDR1 SGHRS and CDR2 YFSETQ. There are 15 residues in the CDR3. The CDR3 reads CASRKGQSNTGELFF. The DNA read from the CDR3 is TGCGCCAGCCGCAAGGGACAGTCGAACACCGGGGAG.

The sequenced part of the CDR3 DNA is TGTGCCAGCAAGTTACAGCATAATACAGAA. It is translated as CASKLQHNTE. From start to end, the CDR3 is CASKLQHNTEAFF. This chain connects TRBV2 to TRBJ1-1; D not certain. Coverage ceases 3 residues before the CDR3 finishes, and the germline J gene fills in the end. CDR3 size: 13 residues. Germline lookup yields CDR1 SNHLY and CDR2 FYNNEI.